The clone carrying this TCR beta chain was seen repeatedly, ten times or more. The sample belongs to a study of T cell changes during pregnancy in multiple sclerosis. The method was immunoSEQ multiplex PCR; TCRdb's version includes in-frame clones alone and lacks a portion of them. This table has around 50,000 clones, 95% appearing once. The J segment lost 4 bases and the V segment lost 3 bases, leaving 4 bases of the junction unmatched. The CDR3 spans 15 residues. Germline CDR1 and CDR2: MDHEN and SYDVKM. The receptor was isolated from a female donor with multiple sclerosis, enrolled in a pregnancy study. The sequencing used CD8+ T cells from peripheral blood mononuclear cells, collected in the first trimester of pregnancy. The chain combines TRBV28 with TRBJ2-1; TRBD2 matches at 9 bases. This CDR3 is CASSFIAGGYNEQFF. In DNA, the CDR3 is TGTGCCAGCAGTTTTATCGCGGGAGGGTACAATGAGCAGTTCTTC.